This TCR beta chain was recovered during a study of cytomegalovirus exposure and HLA in healthy donors. Study details: Ancestry clustering placed around four fifths of several hundred genotyped donors in the Caucasian-associated cluster.

As to this clone: As yet, its antigen is unknown.

The germline CDR1 and CDR2 sequences are SEHNR and FQNEAQ (reference sequence). The CDR3 is 13 amino acids. J was trimmed by 2 bases and V by 8 bases; bases with no gene match: 6. Donors were ostensibly healthy at sampling, although undocumented immune exposures were probable. Study results and limitations: According to a later analysis, most TCR beta chains associated with CMV appeared HLA-restricted. Excluded were some V segments that proved indistinguishable, including TRBV6-2 and TRBV6-3.

A multiplex PCR was run with 60 Vbeta primers and 13 Jbeta primers. Assay: immunoSEQ multiplex PCR; the TCRdb copy retains only in-frame clones and omits some. The repertoire includes 150,000 to 170,000 clones, approximately 80% of them detected once, and around 5.6% sits in the top ten. The TCR originated in a middle-aged woman in good health and CMV-seropositive. V and J are TRBV7-9 and TRBJ2-7, with 7 bases fitting TRBD1. The sample consisted of PBMCs. Here the CDR3 DNA reads TGTGCCAGCCTAGGGCAGGGGGCCTACGAGCAGTACTTC. It translates to CASLGQGAYEQYF.